This T cell receptor (beta chain) was profiled in a study of vaccination and CD4 T cells after COVID-19. Points from the study as a whole: For convalescent patients, 304 of the 307 vaccine-specific clones analyzed were classified as spike mono-reactive.

The germline V gene has CDR1 DFQATT and CDR2 SNEGSKA (reference sequence). This CDR3 is built from 11 residues. Trimming cost V 4 bases and J 1 base, with 4 bases left between them. Regarding this clonotype: What it binds is not known.

The Oncomine TCR Beta short-read assay generated sequence data from the DNA of cultured CD4+ T cells. TCRdb re-analysed the PCR reads in MiXCR, keeping a single row per CDR3 protein. In the table there are about 20,000 distinct CDR3 sequences, over 50% of which are singletons. Treatment denoted: roughly ten-day PBMC culture with coronavirus spike peptide pools or control peptides (ViraFEST assay). In the ViraFEST assay, peptide-pool expansion preceded TCR sequencing of expanded clonotypes. The sequence derives from a human donor who had recovered from COVID-19. The sample was CD4+ T cells from blood, cultured in vitro. The J gene is TRBJ2-5, the V gene TRBV20-1, with D unclear. CDR3 residues: CSANPQETQYF. In DNA, the CDR3 is TGCAGTGCTAACCCCCAAGAGACCCAGTACTTC.